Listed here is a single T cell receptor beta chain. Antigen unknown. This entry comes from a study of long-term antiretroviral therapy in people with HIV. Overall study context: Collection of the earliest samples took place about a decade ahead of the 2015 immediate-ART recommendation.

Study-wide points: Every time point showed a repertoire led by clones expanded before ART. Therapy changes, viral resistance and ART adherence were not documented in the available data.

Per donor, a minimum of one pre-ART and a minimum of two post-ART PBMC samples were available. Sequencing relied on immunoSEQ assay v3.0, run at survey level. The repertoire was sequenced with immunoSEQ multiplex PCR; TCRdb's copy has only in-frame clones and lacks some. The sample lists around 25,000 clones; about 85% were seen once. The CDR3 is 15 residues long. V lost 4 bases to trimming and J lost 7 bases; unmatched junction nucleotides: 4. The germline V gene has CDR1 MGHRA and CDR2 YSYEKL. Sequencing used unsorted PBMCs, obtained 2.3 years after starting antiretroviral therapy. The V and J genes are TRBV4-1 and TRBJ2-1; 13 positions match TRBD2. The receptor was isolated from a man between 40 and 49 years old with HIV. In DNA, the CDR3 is TGCGCCAGCAGCCTGGGACTAGCGGGATTTAATGAGCAGTTCTTC. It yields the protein CASSLGLAGFNEQFF.